This entry is about one TCR beta chain. What this receptor recognizes is not known. One base away there is no much larger clone; base qualities are not given. The cohort was made up of 666 healthy bone marrow donors. Cohort members were all nominally healthy when sampled, although unrecorded immune exposures were likely present. The donor tested CMV seropositive and was one of the 289 seropositive cohort members. Every donor gave a peripheral blood sample, and the peripheral blood mononuclear cells from that sample were used for TCR beta sequencing. Genomic DNA was extracted from the blood cell samples with the Qiagen DNeasy Blood Extraction Kit. The library was built by means of the immunoSEQ multiplex PCR assay. For the multiplex PCR, a mixture combining 60 forward primers for TCR Vbeta segments and 13 reverse primers for TCR Jbeta segments was used. Amplification of the CDR3 region of rearranged TCR beta genes was performed with a multiplex PCR assay on genomic DNA. Amplified TCR beta libraries were sequenced as 87-base-pair reads on the Illumina HiSeq System. As for the original processing: Across the roughly 640 repertoires, a later analysis counted tens of millions of unique TCR beta chains, around 11 million of which were shared by at least two donors. Raw reads were error-corrected and collapsed into unique sequences with a nearest-neighbor algorithm that merged closely related sequences to remove PCR and sequencing errors. V, D and J gene segments were assigned by aligning CDR3 sequences to IMGT reference sequences. For a sequence to be retained, a match of at least six nucleotides was required to both a V gene segment and a J gene segment. A rearrangement was called productive if the CDR3 had no stop codons and remained in frame with V and J, and every other rearrangement was called non-productive. CDR3 was defined by IMGT convention, running from the second conserved V-encoded cysteine to the conserved J-encoded phenylalanine. The earlier analysis of some 550 of the donors excluded any sequence lacking an unambiguous match to a single V gene segment. An earlier analysis of several hundred of the donors called V segments functional above 56.7% productive rearrangements and segregating when the between-donor standard deviation exceeded 5%. A statistical classification framework was built to diagnose cytomegalovirus status from the catalog of TCR beta chain sequences. A later analysis assigned V and J genes by comparing TCR nucleotide sequences with IMGT/GENE-DB human TR gene sequences. The TCRdist pipeline was used in a later analysis to assign CDR3 sequences and most-parsimonious VDJ recombination scenarios. In a later analysis, each TCR beta chain was defined by its CDR3 amino acid sequence together with its V-gene family, and reads lacking a unique V-gene family were excluded. As a way to deal with suspected cross-contamination and a sequencing artifact, a later analysis dropped nearly 600 nucleotide sequences that were highly shared and had low generation probability. In a later analysis, a clonal expansion index for each public chain was calculated from normalized within-repertoire ranks of inferred template counts. In a later analysis, generation probabilities were computed with a VDJ recombination model fitted to out-of-frame rearrangements, and the resulting probabilities were checked against IGoR. Hypergeometric tests were used in a later analysis to score TCR-TCR, TCR-HLA and TCR-CMV co-occurrence, with a repertoire-size bias correction applied to the TCR pairs. A later analysis estimated false discovery rates by permuting HLA or CMV assignments 20 times. In a later analysis, co-occurring TCRs were grouped using DBSCAN, and TCRdist sequence similarity was added for clustering within HLA-allele-positive subsets. Repertoires with fewer than 30,000 or more than 120,000 public chains were left out of co-occurrence clustering, as were four to six repertoires with anomalous nucleotide sharing. Imported from immuneACCESS, the table was reduced by TCRdb to in-frame sequences with V and J called. These copies leave out some clones; in studies compared against another copy, an unresolved V gene accounts for under half, and the cause of the remainder is not known. V and J calls and clone size are copied from that table; D and trimming were computed from the DNA. The sample contains some 120,000 clones, under 85% of them found a single time. The ten largest clones represent over 3.5% of the sample.

The data were taken from a study of cytomegalovirus exposure and HLA in healthy donors (dated by TCRdb to the late 2010s). Context from the whole study: In an earlier analysis of roughly 500 of the donors, under 300 Gb of sequence data and some 120 million unique TCR beta sequences from about 190 million T cells were reported. The study profiled the T cell repertoires of fewer than 850 subjects by immunosequencing and related them to cytomegalovirus serostatus. The study aimed to test whether signatures of past pathogen exposure could be identified by cataloging public T cell receptors. Genome-wide SNP genotypes for about 60% of the roughly 670 donors were used in a later genetic analysis, which treated that subset as a discovery cohort. An earlier analysis of around 580 of the donors used high-throughput TCR beta sequencing to judge whether each TCR beta V gene segment behaved as functional or pseudogenic. Typing coverage varied by locus: roughly 629-630 donors for A, B, C, DRB1 and DQB1; roughly 520 for DQA1; over 600 for DPA1; 450 to 480 for DPB1. Of the 300 to 450 genotyped donors, 70% to 90% were placed in the genetic ancestry cluster associated with self-reported Caucasian donors. Roughly 300 gigabases of sequencing data and around 90 million unique TCR sequences made up an early release that covered approximately 620 HLA-typed donors. The study combined high-throughput TCR immunosequencing, statistical association of individual TCRs with disease status, and machine learning to predict cytomegalovirus infection status. Every discovery cohort repertoire had been produced on one sequencing platform. A separate validation cohort of about 110 different subjects was used in addition to the 666-subject first cohort. Donor age, sex, ethnicity and CMV serostatus were compiled together with the repertoire data. Roughly 5 DR-DQ haplotypes were handled as single units for association and clustering because linkage in the cohort was strong. Across about 380 genotyped donors of the cohort, an average of roughly 230,000 unique TCR beta nucleotide sequences per donor were sequenced, and approximately 17% of those sequences were non-productive. In a later analysis, previously published TCR beta repertoires from 600 to 850 donors were re-analyzed and high-resolution HLA genotyping was added so that TCR occurrence patterns could be studied. Both class I and class II loci were covered by HLA typing, at four-digit resolution. The later analysis used no new phenotypic data to find candidate immune exposures, relying instead on TCR beta sequences and their occurrence across donors.

The CDR3 contains 15 residues, cysteine and phenylalanine counted. Left in the record is the CDR3 DNA by itself, 45 bases read in frame from the first base. According to the germline V gene (reference sequence), CDR1 reads SGHNT and CDR2 reads YYREEE. V trim: 0 bases; J trim: 2 bases; unmatched bases: 5. Findings and caveats that apply to the study as a whole: Several of the top co-occurrence clusters appeared to be linked to parvovirus B19, influenza, CMV and Epstein-Barr virus, according to a later analysis. The classifier was reported to diagnose cytomegalovirus status with high specificity and sensitivity in both the original cohort and the validation cohort. The study listed 164 TCR beta chains as associated with cytomegalovirus. A group of highly shared sequence variants was considered likely to be a technical artifact of the sequencing pipeline. Assigning TCR associations to individual alleles was difficult when HLA alleles, especially DR and DQ, strongly co-occurred. In a later analysis, HLA-associated TCR beta chains showed more clonal expansion and lower generation probabilities than non-associated chains that were equally common. The only immune exposure information available for the cohort was CMV serostatus. A further reported finding was that TCR beta sequences accurately predicted the HLA-A and HLA-B alleles for most subjects in the first cohort. In vitro tests confirmed that a few of the cytomegalovirus-associated TCR beta chains recognize cytomegalovirus antigens. The authors suggested that the approach could potentially be generalized to other disease states and immunological phenotypes. The 87-base-pair reads could not distinguish some IMGT-functional V segments, including TRBV6-2 and TRBV6-3, so those segments were excluded. Across donors, most TCR sequences were observed very rarely, whereas some public TCRs were present in many individuals. A later genetic analysis associated a missense DCLRE1C variant with V-gene and J-gene trimming of TCR beta chains, and an independent cohort replicated the association. Linkage disequilibrium might explain the correlated functional status among segregating V segments, but an unknown experimental factor could not be excluded. Because counts were too low, roughly 18 rarely observed V segments, including chromosome 9 orphons, were left out of the earlier analysis of a few hundred of the donors. This cohort had only TCR beta chains sequenced, and the lack of alpha or paired-chain data limited which features could be detected. A later analysis found that most CMV-associated TCR beta chains appeared HLA-restricted, with HLA associations seemingly driven largely by CMV exposure. Sequencing depth was assumed to be roughly uniform across donors in the presence/absence analyses, though that assumption may not hold. Compared with the roughly 700-donor mean, donors in an Asian-associated ancestry cluster had fewer N-insertions in productive TCRs, according to a later genetic analysis. Because HLA typing was unavailable for some donors at each locus, only the typed subset was used in association tests. In an earlier analysis of fewer than 750 of the donors, most TCR beta V segments were observed in productive rearrangements about 87% or about 30% of the time, broadly matching IMGT annotations. A later analysis associated about 16,000 TCR beta sequences with specific HLA alleles at a false discovery rate of 0.05. In a later analysis, the rate of TCR association differed among HLA loci, with DRB1 alleles having the most associated TCRs and HLA-C alleles having the fewest.

The clonotype comes from a woman between 45 and 60 years old in good health and CMV-seropositive. Material for sequencing was PBMCs. In this chain, TRBV5-4 is recombined with TRBJ2-7, with TRBD1 identical over 7 junction bases. The CDR3: CASSLGGQRAYEQYF. DNA sequence: TGTGCCAGCAGCTTGGGGGGACAGCGAGCCTACGAGCAGTACTTC.